The clone carrying this T cell receptor beta chain was detected a few times. The CDR3 has 15 amino acids. Looked up from germline, CDR1 is LGHNA and CDR2 is YSLEER. Deletions cut 0 bases from V and 1 base from J, with 10 bases between. This record belongs to a study of T cells after yellow fever vaccination. Generation of TCR cDNA used 5'RACE template switching (which added a universal primer site and UMIs). MiXCR was run by TCRdb on the 5' RACE reads, yielding one entry per CDR3 protein. The sample gives 230,000 or so distinct CDR3 sequences, less than 7.5% of which show up once; 0.8% to 1.2% is in the top ten.

Here the sequenced sample was CD4+ T cells sorted from PBMCs, taken on the day of the yellow fever booster vaccination. This clonotype was obtained from a man aged 25 to 40 who received the YFV17D yellow fever vaccine. The rearrangement joins TRBV4-3 to TRBJ2-7; D is perhaps TRBD1 (6 bases). The CDR3 nucleotides read TGCGCCAGCAGCCAAGATGAGGGGGTATCCTACGAGCAGTACTTC. This gives the protein CASSQDEGVSYEQYF.